Below, 23 T cell receptor beta chains from the same sample are listed, as sequenced in a study of T-cell memory formation after mild COVID-19. TCRdb re-called the 5' RACE reads with MiXCR, one entry per CDR3 protein. The sample lists hundreds of thousands of distinct CDR3 sequences, 20% to 25% occurring once. The source material was PBMCs or a T cell subset sorted from them (not recorded which). Receptors originate from an adult woman who had mild COVID-19 (a few samples of this study predate the infection). Cell type and time point are not known.

This clonotype was counted a few times. This chain joins TRBV3-1 and TRBJ2-7; tentatively, D is TRBD1 (6 bases). The ends were cut back, 4 bases at V and 5 bases at J, with 15 bases in the middle. CDR3 length: 14 amino acids. CDR1 is LGHDT and CDR2 is YNNKEL in the germline V gene (reference sequence). CDR3 protein: CASSPAGRGHEQYF. The CDR3 DNA sequence: TGTGCCAGCAGCCCAGCAGGCAGGGGCCACGAGCAGTACTTC.

This chain connects TRBV7-2 to TRBJ1-2, with D uncertain. Per germline, CDR1 SGHTA and CDR2 FQGNSA. CDR3 length: 12 residues. Trimming left V 3 bases short and J 7 bases short, with 9 bases between. For the CDR3, the DNA is TGTGCCAGCAGCTTTGATGCGGGTGGCTACACCTTC. Encoded protein: CASSFDAGGYTF. Full variable domain (missing parts from reference TRBV7-2 and TRBJ1-2): GAGVSQSPSNKVTEKGKDVELRCDPISGHTALYWYRQSLGQGLEFLIYFQGNSAPDKSGLPSDRFSAERTGGSVSTLTIQRTQQEDSAVYLCASSFDAGGYTFGSGTRLTVV.

This clonotype was observed a few times. The chain links TRBV25-1 to TRBJ1-4; D uncertain. The CDR3 sequence is 13 residues long. Germline CDR1 reads MGHDK; CDR2 reads SYGVNS. Deletions cut 4 bases from V and 1 base from J, with 4 bases between. This CDR3 is CASSALTNEKLFF. CDR3 bases: TGTGCCAGCAGTGCCTTAACTAATGAAAAACTGTTTTTT.

The gene calls are TRBV5-1 and TRBJ1-2, with 10 bases identical to TRBD1. The CDR3 is 15 residues long. Germline V CDR1 and CDR2: SGHRS, YFSETQ. The trim removed 4 bases at V and 6 bases at J, leaving 9 bases unmatched. CDR3 in amino acids: CASSLNPGQGDGYTF. The CDR3 nucleotides are TGCGCCAGCAGCCTGAACCCCGGACAGGGGGATGGCTACACCTTC.

The DNA for the CDR3 is TGTGCCAGCAGCCTCGTGGCAGGCGCTGAAGCTTTCTTT. Translation gives CASSLVAGAEAFF. The chain couples TRBV4-2 to TRBJ1-1; no clear D. The CDR3 is 13 amino acids. The germline V and J ends were trimmed by 4 bases and 6 bases, with 12 bases remaining between them. CDR1 and CDR2 from the germline V gene are LGHNA and YNFKEQ.

This clonotype was seen only a few times. V gene TRBV7-2 combines with J gene TRBJ1-1; no clear D. V was cut by 5 bases and J by 7 bases, with 11 bases left in between. CDR3 size: 12 residues. The germline gives CDR1 SGHTA, CDR2 FQGNSA. CDR3 amino acids: CASSARGVEAFF. In DNA form, the CDR3 reads TGTGCCAGCAGCGCTCGAGGTGTTGAAGCTTTCTTT. Using reference TRBV7-2 and TRBJ1-1 for the parts outside the CDR3, the full variable domain is GAGVSQSPSNKVTEKGKDVELRCDPISGHTALYWYRQSLGQGLEFLIYFQGNSAPDKSGLPSDRFSAERTGGSVSTLTIQRTQQEDSAVYLCASSARGVEAFFGQGTRLTVV.

This clonotype was counted a few times. The rearrangement joins TRBV6-6 to TRBJ2-1, with D perhaps given as TRBD1 or TRBD2 (5 bases each). This CDR3 has 13 amino acids. Germline V gene data show CDR1 as MNHNY and CDR2 as SVGAGI (reference sequence). Trimming pared 5 bases from V and 9 bases from J, leaving 14 bases between. The CDR3 bases are TGTGCCAGCAGTCACGACCCTGGGACTGAGCAGTTCTTC. This translates into CASSHDPGTEQFF.

This clonotype was detected only a few times. The chain has TRBV21-1 and TRBJ2-2; the table gives TRBD1 as D, unverified against the DNA. TRBV21-1 corresponds to a pseudogene. This CDR3 is 16 amino acids long. This CDR3 reads CASSNRDRGRAGELFF. The CDR3 DNA follows: TGTGCCAGCAGCAACCGAGACAGGGGTCGGGCCGGGGAGCTGTTTTTT.

This chain connects TRBV13 to TRBJ2-7; possible D gene TRBD2, 6 bases. Per the germline V gene, CDR1 is PRHDT and CDR2 is FYEKMQ (reference sequence). V was clipped by 5 bases and J by 3 bases, with 17 bases between them. This CDR3 region has 15 residues. The CDR3 protein is CASSPDPGVGYEQYF. The DNA of the CDR3 is TGTGCCAGCAGCCCCGACCCGGGAGTGGGCTACGAGCAGTACTTC.

In its sample, this clonotype was seen a few times. The chain is built from TRBV7-9 and TRBJ2-3, with 10 bases matching TRBD2. V trimming: 5 bases; J trimming: 5 bases; junction bases outside the gene matches: 7. CDR3 length equals 15 residues. Germline V CDR1 and CDR2: SEHNR, FQNEAQ (reference sequence). CDR3 nucleotide sequence: TGTGCCAGCAGCCCCGAATTAGCGGGAGGAGATACGCAGTATTTT. It codes for CASSPELAGGDTQYF.

The chain links TRBV20-1 to TRBJ2-7; 14 nucleotides agree with TRBD2. The CDR3 has 15 amino acids. The germline V gene has CDR1 DFQATT and CDR2 SNEGSKA (reference sequence). With 0 bases clipped from V and 6 bases from J, the junction kept 4 bases outside the gene matches. The CDR3 spells CSARETGLAGVEQYF. The DNA of the CDR3 is TGCAGTGCTAGAGAAACGGGACTAGCGGGAGTCGAGCAGTACTTC.

This clonotype was seen a few times. This chain joins TRBV18 and TRBJ2-1; no firm D call. The CDR3 spans 18 residues. The ends were cut back, 3 bases at V and 5 bases at J, with 23 bases in the middle. Per the germline V gene, CDR1 is KGHSH and CDR2 is LQKENI. The CDR3 loop is CASSPFVPLSPDNNEQFF. CDR3 sequence (DNA): TGTGCCAGCTCACCCTTCGTTCCGTTGTCTCCCGACAACAATGAGCAGTTCTTC.

V usage is TRBV6-1 and J usage is TRBJ1-2; D gene unclear. Germline V gene sequence: CDR1 MNHNS, CDR2 SASEGT. The V end lost 1 base, the J end lost 1 base, and 13 bases lay between the germline ends. The CDR3 is made up of 16 amino acids. CDR3 sequence: CASSEGEVSVNYGYTF. CDR3 DNA: TGTGCCAGCAGTGAAGGTGAGGTCTCCGTTAACTATGGCTACACCTTC.

Written as DNA, the CDR3 is TGTGCCAGCAGTTACCGAGTTGGCTCAGAAGCAGGGTTACTAAAGAACACTGAAGCTTTCTTT. Its translation: CASSYRVGSEAGLLKNTEAFF. The chain combines TRBV6-5 with TRBJ1-1; tentative D call: TRBD1 (5 bases). This CDR3 is built from 21 residues. Germline V CDR1 and CDR2: MNHEY, SVGAGI. Trimming stripped 2 bases from V and 1 base from J, with 29 bases between.

This clonotype was detected a few times. The chain is built from TRBV4-3 and TRBJ2-7, with D possibly TRBD2 on 6 matching bases. CDR3 size: 15 residues. Germline CDR1 LGHNA, CDR2 YSLEER. The ends were cut back, 1 base at V and 4 bases at J, with 14 bases in the middle. In DNA form, the CDR3 reads TGCGCCAGCAGCCAAGGGTCCGGGGCGGGGTACGAGCAGTACTTC. Amino acids: CASSQGSGAGYEQYF.

This chain joins TRBV19 and TRBJ1-1; D call uncertain. Germline V lookup: CDR1 LNHDA, CDR2 SQIVND (reference sequence). Trimming removed 8 bases at V and 11 bases at J, with 21 bases between. This CDR3 spans 13 amino acids. The CDR3 region is CASRKSLTTLAFF. CDR3 DNA sequence: TGTGCCAGTCGCAAGTCCCTCACGACGCTCGCTTTCTTT.

The V gene is TRBV19, the J gene TRBJ2-5; TRBD2 aligns across 7 bases. The CDR3 is made up of 15 amino acids. Germline loops: CDR1 LNHDA, CDR2 SQIVND (reference sequence). V was pared by 3 bases and J by 5 bases, with 9 bases of the junction left unmatched. The CDR3 coding sequence is TGTGCCAGTAGTATGGGGGGGAGGACATATGAGACCCAGTACTTC. Residues: CASSMGGRTYETQYF.

The chain combines TRBV11-3 with TRBJ1-1, with 8 positions matching TRBD1. The CDR3 extends over 13 amino acids. V lost 5 bases and J lost 7; bases outside the gene matches: 6. Germline CDR1 reads SGHNT; CDR2 reads YENEEA. The CDR3 protein is CASSTGGLIEAFF. The CDR3 DNA sequence: TGTGCCAGCAGCACAGGGGGTTTAATTGAAGCTTTCTTT.

The chain uses TRBV7-9 and TRBJ2-7; D gene unclear. The CDR3 is made up of 12 amino acids. The germline V and J ends were trimmed by 3 bases and 2 bases, with 5 bases remaining between them. The germline CDR1 and CDR2 sequences are SEHNR and FQNEAQ (reference sequence). The CDR3 is CASSFITYEQYF. In DNA, the CDR3 is TGTGCCAGCAGCTTTATTACCTACGAGCAGTACTTC.

This clonotype was picked up many times. The chain combines TRBV7-3 with TRBJ1-6; D might be TRBD1 (5 bases). Germline V gives CDR1 SGHTA, CDR2 FQGTGA. V was cut by 2 bases and J by 3 bases, with 5 bases left in between. This CDR3 comprises 14 residues. The CDR3 sequence: CASSLGHYNSPLHF. The CDR3 DNA is TGTGCCAGCAGCTTAGGACACTATAATTCACCCCTCCACTTT.

This clonotype was observed a few times. The chain employs TRBV5-1 and TRBJ1-1; no clear D. The germline V gene encodes CDR1 SGHRS and CDR2 YFSETQ. Trimming removed 2 bases at V and 5 bases at J, with 13 bases between. The CDR3 sequence is 14 residues long. The CDR3 is CASSLQSRSTEAFF. In DNA, the CDR3 is TGCGCCAGCAGCTTACAGTCGAGGAGTACTGAAGCTTTCTTT. The whole variable domain, remainder taken from reference TRBV5-1 and TRBJ1-1, is KAGVTQTPRYLIKTRGQQVTLSCSPISGHRSVSWYQQTPGQGLQFLFEYFSETQRNKGNFPGRFSGRQFSNSRSEMNVSTLELGDSALYLCASSLQSRSTEAFFGQGTRLTVV.

This clonotype has a handful of counts. The CDR3: CASSQRAGTGGEKLFF. CDR3 DNA sequence: TGCGCCAGCTCCCAGAGGGCCGGGACAGGGGGTGAAAAACTGTTTTTT. This rearrangement joins TRBV5-1 to TRBJ1-4; 11 positions agree with TRBD1. Germline trimming cut 7 bases from V and 7 bases from J; bases unmatched to any gene: 12. From germline, CDR1 is SGHRS and CDR2 YFSETQ. This CDR3 is 16 amino acids long. Together with reference TRBV5-1 and TRBJ1-4, the CDR3 gives the full variable domain: KAGVTQTPRYLIKTRGQQVTLSCSPISGHRSVSWYQQTPGQGLQFLFEYFSETQRNKGNFPGRFSGRQFSNSRSEMNVSTLELGDSALYLCASSQRAGTGGEKLFFGSGTQLSVL.

The rearrangement links TRBV4-1 to TRBJ1-1; D not certain. Trimming took off 4 bases at V and 3 bases at J, with 15 bases between the two ends. CDR3 length: 15 residues. CDR1 is MGHRA, CDR2 YSYEKL, per germline. The CDR3 spells CASSRGEGADTEAFF. CDR3 nucleotides: TGCGCCAGCAGCCGCGGCGAGGGTGCGGACACTGAAGCTTTCTTT.